This T cell receptor (beta chain) was recorded in a study of shared T cell receptors in the human thymus (dated by TCRdb to the early 2020s). With regard to the full study: The study examined how self-reactive, shared T-cell receptor alpha chains are generated in the human thymus.

Trimming removed 1 base from V and 5 bases from J, leaving 12 bases between the germline ends. According to the germline V gene, CDR1 reads SGHRS and CDR2 reads YFSETQ. The CDR3 numbers 14 residues from cysteine through phenylalanine. The DNA shown is the 42-base CDR3, in frame from base 1. Comment on this clone: It lacks a known antigen. The sample holds no much larger clone one base away, and base qualities are not on file.

The library came from the immunoSEQ multiplex PCR assay. TCRdb stores this immuneACCESS table with in-frame sequences only. Part of the clones is absent; in the studies checked, under half of the shortfall reflects unresolved V genes, and no reason is known for the rest. Counted in this sample were some 760,000 clones; approximately 85% of them appeared once. The ten most abundant clones make up about 0.011% of the sample. The same specimen was also included in a second study, on human thymus T cells. The second investigation adds: In Finland, the donors were immunologically healthy infants who were having open corrective cardiac surgery for congenital heart defects. Thymus tissue was obtained as surgical resects removed during corrective cardiac surgery. Both the thymic and the peripheral blood repertoires appeared to show biased V and J gene segment usage. Highly overlapping thymic TCR repertoires among unrelated individuals were reported in the related research. The study characterized TCR alpha and beta repertoires from roughly 8 infant thymus samples and four related peripheral blood samples. The cohort included more than 5 male and two female infants, with donor ages spanning 7 to 244 days. Thymocytes were mechanically released from the tissue and were stored as pellets of roughly 9.5-30 million cells at -70 degrees C. A QIAsymphony instrument was used to extract genomic DNA from frozen cell pellets. Using the immunoSEQ multiplex PCR assay, the TCRB and TCRAD loci were amplified from a standardized quantity of quality-controlled genomic DNA. The V(D)J region was spanned by amplicons of a length sufficient to cover the CDR3 and to identify V and J genes. The commercial immunoSEQ service was used to sequence amplicons on an Illumina platform. Corrections for primer bias and sequencing errors followed previously described methods, while TCRAD and TCRB definitions were based on the IMGT database. The repertoires were analysed using immunoSEQ Analyzer 3.0 and VDJTools for basic statistics, V/J segment usage, diversity estimates, rarefaction and pairwise overlap. Diversity was estimated using the Chao1, ChaoE, Efron-Thisted, Shannon and inverse Simpson indices, and was also estimated on datasets down-sampled to the size of the smallest sample. Repertoire overlap was determined by strict matching of CDR3 nucleotide sequence, V gene and J gene, and Jaccard-based multidimensional scaling clustering was applied. On average, thymus samples gave 650,000 to 1,000,000 unique TCRB clonotypes, whereas blood samples gave about 84,000.

This chain is built from TRBV5-1 and TRBJ2-5, with no D gene named confidently. The sequencing input was thymocytes. This receptor was identified in a girl under three years old with a congenital heart defect. Donor details come from another sample of the same person, matched by shared clones. In nucleotides, the sequence is TGCGCCAGCAGCTTGTATACTTATGAGGAGACCCAGTACTTC. Its product reads: CASSLYTYEETQYF.